A single sample is the source of the 15 T cell receptor beta chains below, sequenced in a study of control samples from healthy donors and cancer patients. The data were produced by immunoSEQ multiplex PCR, yet TCRdb's version contains in-frame clones alone and is incomplete. The sample shows about 120,000 clones, about 93% of them seen only once. The sequencing input was PBMCs. The receptors originated from a man aged 50-59 years with head and neck cancer.

The chain recombines TRBV14 with TRBJ1-4; 9 bases align to TRBD1. This CDR3 is built from 16 residues. V shed 4 bases and J 3 bases; nucleotides not matched to a gene: 6. The germline CDR1 and CDR2 sequences are SGHDN and FVKESK. The DNA for the CDR3 is TGTGCCAGCAGCCCGGGGACAGGGACCTCTAATGAAAAACTGTTTTTT. It codes for CASSPGTGTSNEKLFF.

The gene calls are TRBV2 and TRBJ1-6; D remains unclear. Trimming took off 6 bases at V and 4 bases at J, with 4 bases between the two ends. The CDR3 totals 12 residues. The germline V gene has CDR1 SNHLY and CDR2 FYNNEI. The CDR3 loop reads CASSEYNSPLHF. CDR3 in DNA: TGTGCCAGCAGCGAATATAATTCACCCCTCCACTTT.

The rearrangement uses TRBV7-9 and TRBJ2-3; no definite D call. The germline V gene encodes CDR1 SEHNR and CDR2 FQNEAQ (reference sequence). The CDR3 has 15 residues. Trimming left V 5 bases short and J 0 bases short, with 12 bases between. The CDR3 sequence is CASSALRSSTDTQYF. CDR3 bases: TGTGCCAGCAGCGCTCTTCGAAGTAGCACAGATACGCAGTATTTT. The complete variable domain, with remaining parts taken from reference TRBV7-9 and TRBJ2-3, reads DTGVSQNPRHKITKRGQNVTFRCDPISEHNRLYWYRQTLGQGPEFLTYFQNEAQLEKSRLLSDRFSAERPKGSFSTLEIQRTEQGDSAMYLCASSALRSSTDTQYFGPGTRLTVL.

V and J are TRBV18 and TRBJ1-3; TRBD1 might be the D (6 bases). V was cut by 3 bases and J by 0 bases, with 15 bases left in between. From germline, CDR1 is KGHSH and CDR2 LQKENI. The CDR3 loop spans 17 amino acids. This CDR3 reads CASSPNTGTLSGNTIYF. The CDR3 nucleotides are TGTGCCAGCTCACCGAACACCGGGACACTCTCTGGAAACACCATATATTTT. The variable domain in full, with the rest retrieved from reference TRBV18 and TRBJ1-3, is NAGVMQNPRHLVRRRGQEARLRCSPMKGHSHVYWYRQLPEEGLKFMVYLQKENIIDESGMPKERFSAEFPKEGPSILRIQQVVRGDSAAYFCASSPNTGTLSGNTIYFGEGSWLTVV.

This chain uses TRBV3-1 (or the pseudogene TRBV3-2) with TRBJ2-1; D unclear. The germline gives CDR1 LGHDT, CDR2 YNNKEL (reference sequence). The CDR3 contains 13 residues. V gave up 1 base and J gave up 9 bases, with 10 bases separating them. Here the CDR3 DNA reads TGTGCCAGCAGCCAAGTTGCGAGGTCTGAGCAGTTCTTC. Its translation is CASSQVARSEQFF.

The rearrangement joins TRBV12-3 or TRBV12-4 to TRBJ2-7; D uncertain. Trimming took off 0 bases at V and 10 bases at J, with 7 bases between the two ends. CDR3 length equals 11 residues. CDR3 sequence: CASSLAGFQYF. The CDR3 DNA is TGTGCCAGCAGTTTAGCGGGCTTTCAGTACTTC.

The chain has TRBV5-4 and TRBJ1-1; weak D call: TRBD1 (6 bases). CDR1 is SGHNT and CDR2 is YYREEE in the germline V gene (reference sequence). This CDR3 has 16 amino acids. The V end lost 3 bases, the J end lost 9 bases, and 24 bases lay between the germline ends. CDR3 sequence: CASSSGLGGPWTKAFF. Here the CDR3 DNA reads TGTGCCAGCAGCTCAGGCTTGGGGGGGCCCTGGACTAAAGCTTTCTTT.

The V call is TRBV5-1, the J call TRBJ1-5; D is uncertain. CDR1 is SGHRS, CDR2 YFSETQ, per germline. V was clipped by 0 bases and J by 2 bases, with 6 bases between them. The CDR3 covers 14 residues. The CDR3 loop is CASSLAPGNQPQHF. CDR3 DNA: TGCGCCAGCAGCTTGGCCCCCGGCAATCAGCCCCAGCATTTT.

The rearrangement joins TRBV18 to TRBJ1-1, with D unresolved. The V end was cut by 4 bases, the J end by 0 bases, with 6 bases between. Germline V gene sequence: CDR1 KGHSH, CDR2 LQKENI. The CDR3 length is 13 residues. The chain's CDR3 is CASSLELNTEAFF. CDR3 nucleotides: TGTGCCAGCTCACTAGAGCTGAACACTGAAGCTTTCTTT. Drawing the rest from reference TRBV18 and TRBJ1-1, the complete variable domain is NAGVMQNPRHLVRRRGQEARLRCSPMKGHSHVYWYRQLPEEGLKFMVYLQKENIIDESGMPKERFSAEFPKEGPSILRIQQVVRGDSAAYFCASSLELNTEAFFGQGTRLTVV.

V gene TRBV7-3 combines with J gene TRBJ2-5; 7 bases fit TRBD2. This CDR3 has 13 amino acids. V gave up 5 bases and J gave up 5 bases; unmatched junction bases: 5. Germline CDR1 is SGHTA and CDR2 is FQGTGA. In nucleotides, the CDR3 is TGTGCCAGCAGCCCGGGACTACAGGAGACCCAGTACTTC. Translating it yields CASSPGLQETQYF.

CDR3 coding DNA: TGTGCCAGCAGAGGACAGGGCGAGAACACTGAAGCTTTCTTT. Residues: CASRGQGENTEAFF. V gene TRBV11-2 combines with J gene TRBJ1-1; 8 positions agree with TRBD1. The germline V gene has CDR1 SGHAT and CDR2 FQNNGV. The CDR3 spans 14 residues. The J segment lost 1 base and the V segment lost 6 bases, leaving 4 bases of the junction unmatched.

A few counts support this clone. The chain uses TRBV28 and TRBJ1-2; D is unresolved. The length of the CDR3 is 14 residues. The germline gives CDR1 MDHEN, CDR2 SYDVKM. V was shortened by 6 bases and J by 5 bases, with 16 bases between the two germline ends. In DNA, the CDR3 is TGTGCCAGCAGCCGGACCGCAAGGGCGTATGGCTACACCTTC. It specifies CASSRTARAYGYTF.

The V gene is TRBV7-2, the J gene TRBJ2-1; D unclear. From germline, CDR1 is SGHTA and CDR2 FQGNSA. V was cut by 2 bases and J by 3 bases, with 11 bases left in between. This CDR3 region has 15 residues. Here the CDR3 reads CASSLLYYSYNEQFF. The CDR3 nucleotides are TGTGCCAGCAGCTTATTGTATTACAGCTACAATGAGCAGTTCTTC. Complete variable domain (other parts from reference TRBV7-2 and TRBJ2-1): GAGVSQSPSNKVTEKGKDVELRCDPISGHTALYWYRQSLGQGLEFLIYFQGNSAPDKSGLPSDRFSAERTGGSVSTLTIQRTQQEDSAVYLCASSLLYYSYNEQFFGPGTRLTVL.

The rearrangement links TRBV7-2 to TRBJ2-1, with D unclear. Germline CDR1 SGHTA, CDR2 FQGNSA. The CDR3 is made up of 15 amino acids. V was cut by 7 bases and J by 2 bases, with 15 bases left in between. CDR3 protein: CASIPSPSTYNEQFF. CDR3 DNA: TGTGCCAGCATCCCTAGTCCCAGCACCTACAATGAGCAGTTCTTC.

DNA of the CDR3: TGCGCCAGCAGCCCCGAGGGGGTGGCAGCAAGGGGGGATGGGACCCAGTACTTC. Its translation: CASSPEGVAARGDGTQYF. The chain links TRBV4-3 to TRBJ2-5; the D call may be TRBD1 or TRBD2 (6 bases each). The CDR3 totals 18 residues. V lost 4 bases, J lost 7 bases, and 28 bases lay in between. Germline V gene lookup returns CDR1 LGHNA and CDR2 YSLEER.